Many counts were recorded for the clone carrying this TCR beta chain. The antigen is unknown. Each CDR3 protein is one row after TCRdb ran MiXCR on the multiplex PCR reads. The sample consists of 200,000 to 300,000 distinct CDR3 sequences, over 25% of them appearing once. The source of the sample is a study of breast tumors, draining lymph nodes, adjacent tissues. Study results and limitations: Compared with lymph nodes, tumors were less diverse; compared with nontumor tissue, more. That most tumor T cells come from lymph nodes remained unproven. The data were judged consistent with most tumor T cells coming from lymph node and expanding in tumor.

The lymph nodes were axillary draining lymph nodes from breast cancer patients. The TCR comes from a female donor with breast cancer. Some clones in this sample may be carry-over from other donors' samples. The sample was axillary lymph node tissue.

This CDR3 reads CASSLEAGGGYEQYF. CDR3 bases: TGCGCCAGCAGCTTGGAGGCAGGGGGCGGGTACGAGCAGTACTTC. V usage is TRBV5-1 and J usage is TRBJ2-7, with 8 bases lining up with TRBD1. Germline CDR1 and CDR2: SGHRS and YFSETQ. V shed 0 bases, J shed 4 bases, and the junction held 6 bases outside the gene matches. The CDR3 covers 15 residues. Variable domain in full (rest from reference TRBV5-1 and TRBJ2-7): KAGVTQTPRYLIKTRGQQVTLSCSPISGHRSVSWYQQTPGQGLQFLFEYFSETQRNKGNFPGRFSGRQFSNSRSEMNVSTLELGDSALYLCASSLEAGGGYEQYFGPGTRLTVT.